Listed below are T cell receptor beta chains from one sample, sequenced in a study of T-cell reconstitution after alpha-beta-depleted transplantation in children. Each CDR3 protein gets one entry after TCRdb re-called the PCR reads with MiXCR. The sample shows 700,000 to 950,000 distinct CDR3 sequences, 15% to 20% of them seen only once. The input for sequencing was PBMCs, mostly from graft donor cells, taken 360 days after TCRalphabeta/CD19-depleted stem cell transplant. These receptors were obtained from a male patient between 5 and 17 years old who had a stem cell transplant for acute lymphoblastic leukemia, so the T cells may come from the graft donor. Both conserved end residues are part of each CDR3. The D gene is left open where the match is weak. Clone sizes are given selectively: once, few, many, or a class where the clone is expanded.

TRBV24-1,.,TRBJ2-7,few,TGTGCCACCAGTGATTCGAGGACCCCCTCCTACGAGCAGTACTTC,CATSDSRTPSYEQYF
TRBV12-3/TRBV12-4,TRBD2,TRBJ2-7,once,TGTGCCAGCAGTCCTACCTTAGCGGGAGGGCTAAGCTACGAGCAGTACTTC,CASSPTLAGGLSYEQYF
TRBV20-1,.,TRBJ2-3,many,TGCAGTGCTAGAGGCCCAGATACGCAGTATTTT,CSARGPDTQYF
TRBV5-1,.,TRBJ2-5,.,TGCGCCAGCAGCTTGACGAGGGGGGTAGGCCAAGAGACCCAGTACTTC,CASSLTRGVGQETQYF
TRBV12-3/TRBV12-4,.,TRBJ1-6,few,TGTGCCAGCAGTTTAGTAGTTTATATCGGGATCAATAATTCACCCCTCCACTTT,CASSLVVYIGINNSPLHF
TRBV7-6,.,TRBJ2-2,few,TGTGCCAGCAGCTTAACGCGGGGGCTGTCCGGGGAGCTGTTTTTT,CASSLTRGLSGELFF
TRBV4-1,.,TRBJ2-5,many,TGCGCCAGCAGCCACCCCCTAGCGAAAGAGACCCAGTACTTC,CASSHPLAKETQYF
TRBV7-6,.,TRBJ2-3,.,TGTGCCAGCAGCCGGACTACTCCCCCCGATACGCAGTATTTT,CASSRTTPPDTQYF
TRBV29-1,.,TRBJ2-5,few,TGCAGCGTTGAACCACAGACTACTAAGAGACCCCAGTACTTC,CSVEPQTTKRPQYF
TRBV24-1,TRBD2,TRBJ2-3,.,TGTGCCACCAAGGGGCAGGGAGGGACAGATACGCAGTATTTT,CATKGQGGTDTQYF
TRBV4-1,TRBD2,TRBJ2-3,.,TGCGCCAGCAGCCAGGGACTAGCGGGAGCTCCCGATACGCAGTATTTT,CASSQGLAGAPDTQYF
TRBV6-5,.,TRBJ2-7,.,TGTGCCAGCAATTACCGAAAAGCGGTTACCTACGAGCAGTACTTC,CASNYRKAVTYEQYF
TRBV28,.,TRBJ2-3,few,TGTGCCAGCAGTTTAATGGACTACACAGATACGCAGTATTTT,CASSLMDYTDTQYF
TRBV12-3/TRBV12-4,.,TRBJ2-7,many,TGTGCCAGCCGACAGGCTACTACCTACGAGCAGTACTTC,CASRQATTYEQYF
TRBV15,TRBD2,TRBJ2-7,.,TGTGCCACCAGCAGAGATCAGGGGACTAGCGGATTAAAGCAGTACTTC,CATSRDQGTSGLKQYF
TRBV27,.,TRBJ2-2,few,TGTGCCAGCAGTTCCCCGGGCAGGTGGCTCGCGGGGGAGCTGTTTTTT,CASSSPGRWLAGELFF
TRBV2,TRBD2,TRBJ2-1,.,TGTGCCAGCAGTGACAGCGGGAACTACAATGAGCAGTTCTTC,CASSDSGNYNEQFF
TRBV12-3/TRBV12-4,.,TRBJ1-5,many,TGTGCCAGCAGTTTATTTTGGGTTCCGAATCAGCCCCAGCATTTT,CASSLFWVPNQPQHF
TRBV7-9,.,TRBJ2-2,.,TGTGCCAGCAGCGAGCTTTGGGGCACCGGGGAGCTGTTTTTT,CASSELWGTGELFF
TRBV6-4,.,TRBJ1-2,few,TGTGCCAGCAGTGAATATGGGGGGCGGTCTAACTATGGCTACACCTTC,CASSEYGGRSNYGYTF
TRBV12-3/TRBV12-4,TRBD2,TRBJ2-1,few,TGTGCCAGCAGTGACTCGGGACTAGCGGGGCCCTACAATGAGCAGTTCTTC,CASSDSGLAGPYNEQFF
TRBV29-1,.,TRBJ2-7,.,TGCAGCGTCGACGGGACGGACTACGAGCAGTACTTC,CSVDGTDYEQYF
TRBV4-1,.,TRBJ2-7,many,TGCGCCAGCAGCACCCGGGACATCTCCTACGAGCAGTACTTC,CASSTRDISYEQYF
TRBV6-1,.,TRBJ2-3,many,TGTGCCAGCAAACGCGGTCAAGGGTCAGATACGCAGTATTTT,CASKRGQGSDTQYF
TRBV7-9,.,TRBJ1-1,.,TGTGCCAGCAGCTTAATGTCGAGCACTGAAGCTTTCTTT,CASSLMSSTEAFF
TRBV24-1,TRBD1,TRBJ2-2,few,TGTGCCACCAGTGATTCTCGGACAGGGCCCGGGGAGCTGTTTTTT,CATSDSRTGPGELFF
TRBV6-5,.,TRBJ2-2,few,TGTGCCAGCAGTTGGGAGGGACAGACGAACACCGGGGAGCTGTTTTTT,CASSWEGQTNTGELFF
TRBV2,.,TRBJ2-3,few,TGTGCCAGCAGGGGCAGGGACACAGATACGCAGTATTTT,CASRGRDTDTQYF
TRBV9,TRBD2,TRBJ2-1,few,TGTGCCAGCAGCGTAGCGGGGACTAGCGCAGACAATGAGCAGTTCTTC,CASSVAGTSADNEQFF
TRBV5-1,TRBD2,TRBJ2-3,.,TGCGCCAGCAGCTTGGAGGGGAGCGGGAGGGGCACAGATACGCAGTATTTT,CASSLEGSGRGTDTQYF
TRBV2,TRBD1,TRBJ1-5,.,TGTGCCCGCTGTTTCGGACAGGGGGCTTCGGCGACCAGCAATCAGCCCCAGCATTTT,CARCFGQGASATSNQPQHF
TRBV18,.,TRBJ2-7,.,TGTGCCAGCTCACCACCGACCCCCTACGAGCAGTACTTC,CASSPPTPYEQYF
TRBV30,TRBD1,TRBJ1-2,.,TGTGCCTGGAGGTCGGACAGGGGGCTTGGCTACACCTTC,CAWRSDRGLGYTF
TRBV5-1,.,TRBJ2-6,few,TGCGCCAGCAGCCCGGCCCCCTCCCCCTTCTCTGGGGCCAACGTCCTGACTTTC,CASSPAPSPFSGANVLTF
TRBV4-1,TRBD2,TRBJ2-1,few,TGCGCCAGCAGCCAAGGACTAGCGGGAGGGCCCCGCTTCAATGAGCAGTTCTTC,CASSQGLAGGPRFNEQFF
TRBV30,.,TRBJ1-1,many,TGTGCCTGGAGTGTAAACACTGAAGCTTTCTTT,CAWSVNTEAFF
TRBV5-5,TRBD1,TRBJ1-2,few,TGTGCCAGCAGCGCCCCGGGGACAGAGAACTATGGCTACACCTTC,CASSAPGTENYGYTF
TRBV20-1,TRBD1,TRBJ1-5,few,TGCAGTGCTACCGGGACAGGGGGCGTTTCGCCCCAGCATTTT,CSATGTGGVSPQHF
TRBV3-1,.,TRBJ2-4,many,TGTGCCAGCAGCCAAGAGTGGGGCATTCAGTACTTC,CASSQEWGIQYF
TRBV7-2,.,TRBJ2-5,.,TGTGCCAGCACCTTGGGTCCTGGGCAAGAGACCCAGTACTTC,CASTLGPGQETQYF
TRBV28,.,TRBJ2-5,few,TGTGCCAGCAGTCCAGGGGCGGTTAGGGAAGAGACCCAGTACTTC,CASSPGAVREETQYF
TRBV7-3,.,TRBJ1-5,.,TGTGCCAGCAGCTCCCCCCGCTCCCCCTCGGGCAATCAGCCCCAGCATTTT,CASSSPRSPSGNQPQHF
TRBV12-3/TRBV12-4,TRBD2,TRBJ2-5,many,TGTGCCAGCAGTTTAGCGGGACTAGCGGGAGGAAGAGAGACCCAGTACTTC,CASSLAGLAGGRETQYF
TRBV19,.,TRBJ1-5,.,TGTGCCAGTAGTCCTACGGGCAGGGATTACAATCAGCCCCAGCATTTT,CASSPTGRDYNQPQHF
TRBV11-1,TRBD2,TRBJ2-1,few,TGTGCCAGCAGCTTAGAACTCCTAGCGGGAGGGCCTGATGAGCAGTTCTTC,CASSLELLAGGPDEQFF
TRBV12-3/TRBV12-4,TRBD1,TRBJ2-7,many,TGTGCCAGCAGGGGACAGGTTTACGAGCAGTACTTC,CASRGQVYEQYF
TRBV7-8,.,TRBJ1-5,.,TGTGCCAGCAGCGCCGGACAGACGGGTCAGCCCCAGCATTTT,CASSAGQTGQPQHF
TRBV5-1,.,TRBJ1-1,.,TGCGCCAGCCGGACCCGGGACATTACTTTCTTT,CASRTRDITFF
TRBV5-1,.,TRBJ2-2,.,TGCGCCAGCTCAACGACTCAGTTCGCGGCCGGGGAGCTGTTTTTT,CASSTTQFAAGELFF
TRBV5-1,TRBD2,TRBJ2-1,few,TGCGCCAGCAGCGCCTCCGGGACTAGCGCAAGGAATGAGCAGTTCTTC,CASSASGTSARNEQFF